This T cell receptor (beta chain) was found in a study of blood T cell repertoires in COVID-19. Study context: Some COVID-19 samples were acute and others convalescent; all came from the United States, Italy and Spain. The analysed material was cDNA or gDNA that came from T cells, B-cell-depleted T cells, or PBMCs.

Study processing details: Estimated nucleated cell counts came from reference gene primer amplification. Libraries were prepared by immunoSEQ multiplex PCR; TCRdb keeps only in-frame clonotypes and omits some of them. V and J calls and clone size follow that table, whereas D and trimming were derived from the DNA. The repertoire consists of 270,000 or so clones, with 84% occurring once and the leading ten covering 8% to 9.5%. The CDR3 runs to 14 residues. The germline gives CDR1 MGHRA, CDR2 YSYEKL. The germline V and J ends were trimmed by 4 bases and 3 bases, with 13 bases remaining between them. The V and J genes are TRBV4-1 and TRBJ2-7; maybe TRBD2 (5 bases). This clonotype was sampled from a human donor in a cohort sampled during active COVID-19. The sequenced sample consisted of peripheral blood. CDR3 DNA: TGCGCCAGCAGCCCTGGACCGAGCGGCTACGAGCAGTACTTC. Its protein product is CASSPGPSGYEQYF.